The present T cell receptor beta chain was sequenced within a study of T-cell reconstitution after alpha-beta-depleted transplantation in children. This clonotype was observed a handful of times. Unique molecular identifiers were incorporated when the TCRbeta library was constructed. A single record per CDR3 protein comes from TCRdb applying MiXCR to the PCR reads. The sample has about 500,000 distinct CDR3 sequences, about 30% seen once. The sequence was collected from a human donor who donated a stem cell graft to a child with aplastic anemia. Specimen: PBMCs from the stem cell graft donor, collected from the stem cell graft.

Here the CDR3 DNA reads TGTGCCAGCTCACCACCGCTAGCGGGAGTATTAGGCGAGCAGTTCTTC. Its protein product is CASSPPLAGVLGEQFF. The V and J genes are TRBV18 and TRBJ2-1; 10 nucleotides agree with TRBD2. With V trimmed by 0 bases and J by 10 bases, 9 bases remained unmatched. The CDR3 contains 16 residues. Germline CDR1 is KGHSH and CDR2 is LQKENI.